The next 3 T cell receptor beta chains were all read from a single sample in a study of T cell responses to AZD1222 COVID-19 vaccine. The assay was immunoSEQ multiplex PCR, and TCRdb's table has in-frame clones only and misses some. Among some 130,000 clones, around 90% were seen once, and the ten largest hold around 19%. Specimen: peripheral blood, collected on day 0 of MenACWY control vaccination. Source of these receptors: an adult in good health.

The chain employs TRBV7-8 and TRBJ2-2; the D call may be TRBD1 or TRBD2 (5 bases each). The ends were cut back, 3 bases at V and 1 base at J, with 9 bases in the middle. Germline V gene data show CDR1 as SGHVS and CDR2 as FQNEAQ. The CDR3 length is 15 residues. DNA of the CDR3: TGTGCCAGCAGCTTTCGGGACGGGAACACCGGGGAGCTGTTTTTT. Residues: CASSFRDGNTGELFF.

J is TRBJ1-2 and V is TRBV28; D remains ambiguous. The CDR3 spans 13 residues. Germline V gene lookup returns CDR1 MDHEN and CDR2 SYDVKM. Trimming stripped 6 bases from V and 2 bases from J, with 10 bases between. For the CDR3, the DNA is TGTGCCAGCAGCTCGGTAGGGAACTATGGCTACACCTTC. Translation gives CASSSVGNYGYTF.

The chain links TRBV18 to TRBJ1-1; no firm D call. Germline loops: CDR1 KGHSH, CDR2 LQKENI. V was trimmed by 1 base and J by 2 bases, leaving 8 bases between them. CDR3 length: 14 residues. This CDR3 reads CASSPQKFNTEAFF. Written as DNA, the CDR3 is TGTGCCAGCTCACCACAAAAGTTTAACACTGAAGCTTTCTTT.